These 18 T cell receptor beta chains share one sample of origin, sequenced in a study of regulatory T cells in long-lasting Graves disease. Researchers made TCR beta libraries by using iRepertoire HTBI primers and running Arm-PCR on CDR3 regions. TCRdb re-called the multiplex PCR reads with MiXCR, one entry per CDR3 protein. The table lists under 500,000 distinct CDR3 sequences, roughly 20% of them singletons, with 20% in the top ten. The time point here: persistent/refractory GD, antithyroid drugs over 5 years with positive TRAb. RNA isolated from PBMCs was used to make the TCR library. The specimen comprised peripheral blood mononuclear cells (PBMCs), sampled when the disease was refractory, from a patient treated with antithyroid drugs. Receptor source: a female donor with Graves disease.

Comment on this clonotype: A read error is possible here, since a much larger clone lies one base away. The chain carries TRBV27 and TRBJ2-7; D gene unclear. This CDR3 comprises 14 residues. Looked up from germline, CDR1 is MNHEY and CDR2 is SMNVEV (reference sequence). V was pared by 5 bases and J by 2 bases, with 13 bases between. CDR3 amino acids: CASSPLADAYEQYF. CDR3 bases: TGTGCCAGCAGTCCCTTGGCGGACGCCTACGAGCAGTACTTC.

The rearrangement links TRBV20-1 to TRBJ2-7, with 8 bases identical to TRBD2. The CDR3 is 14 amino acids. Losses at the gene ends were 0 bases for V and 3 bases for J; bases not matched to a gene: 4. Germline V gives CDR1 DFQATT, CDR2 SNEGSKA (reference sequence). The CDR3 reads CSARDPAGVYEQYF. The CDR3 region has the DNA TGCAGTGCTAGAGACCCAGCGGGAGTCTACGAGCAGTACTTC.

This clonotype was counted between two and nine times. The gene calls are TRBV5-6 and TRBJ2-5; 7 bases align to TRBD2. Near its end, the DNA agrees better with TRBJ2-1, so the J call may be wrong. This CDR3 contains 16 residues. CDR1 is SGHDT and CDR2 is YYEEEE in the germline V gene. CDR3 protein: CATTAGGIATYNEQFF. CDR3 DNA sequence: TGTGCCACTACCGCCGGGGGGATAGCTACCTACAATGAGCAGTTCTTC.

This clonotype was recorded many times. The chain is built from TRBV27 and TRBJ1-1, with D perhaps TRBD1 (6 bases). In germline, CDR1 is MNHEY, CDR2 SMNVEV (reference sequence). The CDR3 contains 14 residues. V was pared by 6 bases and J by 2 bases, with 13 bases between. The CDR3 coding sequence is TGTGCCAGCAGGTCAAGGGGGGCCAACACTGAAGCTTTCTTT. Amino acids: CASRSRGANTEAFF.

In this sample, this clonotype turned up many times. This chain links TRBV6-1 with TRBJ2-7; TRBD1 might be the D (6 bases). This CDR3 region has 15 residues. Germline-derived CDR1 and CDR2 are MNHNS and SASEGT. Trimming cost V 5 bases and J 5 bases, with 19 bases left between them. The CDR3 loop is CASSSQGGRADEQYF. CDR3 in DNA: TGTGCCAGCAGTTCCCAAGGGGGACGAGCGGACGAGCAGTACTTC.

This clonotype was seen more than once but under ten times. The rearrangement links TRBV20-1 to TRBJ2-7; the match to TRBD2 covers 7 bases. V shed 0 bases, J shed 4 bases, and the junction held 12 bases outside the gene matches. This CDR3 has 16 residues. Germline CDR1 DFQATT, CDR2 SNEGSKA (reference sequence). CDR3 sequence (DNA): TGCAGTGCTAGAGATGCGCTTGGGGGGGAAGGTTACGAGCAGTACTTC. Protein sequence: CSARDALGGEGYEQYF.

Only a few counts were recorded for this clonotype. This chain links TRBV4-1 with TRBJ1-1; D is unresolved. Germline loops: CDR1 MGHRA, CDR2 YSYEKL. CDR3 length: 16 residues. The V and J ends lost 4 bases and 4 bases respectively, with 19 bases between them. The CDR3 loop reads CASSPPPGGPTTEAFF. The CDR3 coding sequence is TGCGCCAGCAGCCCTCCGCCGGGTGGTCCGACCACTGAAGCTTTCTTT.

This clonotype was found many times. The chain joins TRBV7-2 to TRBJ2-7; D gene ambiguous. V was trimmed by 4 bases and J by 6 bases, leaving 16 bases between them. The CDR3 is made up of 14 amino acids. CDR1 SGHTA and CDR2 FQGNSA come from the germline V gene. The DNA of the CDR3 is TGTGCCAGCAGCTCGGGCTTCGTAGCCAGCGAGCAGTACTTC. The encoded protein is CASSSGFVASEQYF.

The V call is TRBV19, the J call TRBJ1-5; no firm D call. The germline gives CDR1 LNHDA, CDR2 SQIVND (reference sequence). The CDR3 extends over 14 amino acids. The V gene lost 2 bases and the J gene lost 1 base, with 6 bases spanning the gap. The CDR3 DNA reads as TGTGCCAGTAGTATACCTTCGAGCAATCAGCCCCAGCATTTT. Encoded protein: CASSIPSSNQPQHF.

The table lists this clonotype with a few counts. The rearrangement joins TRBV2 to TRBJ1-6; TRBD1 might be the D (6 bases). V was clipped by 8 bases and J by 9 bases, with 14 bases between them. Germline values: CDR1 SNHLY, CDR2 FYNNEI. CDR3 length: 13 amino acids. DNA for the CDR3: TGTGCCAGCCGAGGGACAACAGGTTCACCCCTCCACTTT. Its protein product is CASRGTTGSPLHF.

A note on this clonotype: A read error may be the cause here, since a much bigger clone is one base away. V is TRBV6-1 and J is TRBJ1-1; unclear D gene. V was shortened by 5 bases and J by 5 bases, with 12 bases between the two germline ends. The CDR3 extends over 13 amino acids. Germline CDR1 MNHNS, CDR2 SASEGT. CDR3 region: CASSHSWRTEAFF. The CDR3, as DNA: TGTGCCAGCAGTCACTCATGGAGAACTGAAGCTTTCTTT.

This rearrangement joins TRBV7-9 to TRBJ2-1; D is undetermined. Germline V gene lookup returns CDR1 SEHNR and CDR2 FQNEAQ (reference sequence). The CDR3 contains 10 residues. V was cut by 8 bases and J by 11 bases, with 10 bases left in between. The CDR3 loop is CASSGPQQFF. In nucleotides, the CDR3 is TGTGCCAGCTCTGGCCCTCAGCAGTTCTTC.

The sample holds many counts of this clonotype. The rearrangement joins TRBV27 to TRBJ2-7; no reliable D call. CDR3 size: 16 residues. CDR1 is MNHEY and CDR2 is SMNVEV in the germline V gene (reference sequence). Trimming took off 5 bases at V and 0 bases at J, with 17 bases between the two ends. CDR3 bases: TGTGCCAGCAGTCCGCGGCCGCCTGAACTCTCCTACGAGCAGTACTTC. This gives the protein CASSPRPPELSYEQYF.

The V and J genes are TRBV2 and TRBJ1-5; D remains unclear. Germline CDR1 SNHLY, CDR2 FYNNEI. The CDR3 is 14 amino acids. V was cut by 5 bases and J by 11 bases, with 19 bases left in between. The CDR3 spells CASSYSDRIPSQHF. The CDR3 bases are TGTGCCAGCAGTTACTCGGACCGGATTCCGTCCCAGCATTTT.

The rearrangement joins TRBV7-2 to TRBJ2-7; 8 nucleotides match TRBD1. The V gene's germline CDR1 is SGHTA and CDR2 FQGNSA. The CDR3 runs to 16 residues. V gave up 5 bases and J gave up 1 base; unmatched junction bases: 10. The CDR3 loop reads CASSPRTGPWSYEQYF. The CDR3 DNA is TGTGCCAGCAGCCCCAGGACAGGGCCGTGGTCCTACGAGCAGTACTTC.

The chain recombines TRBV29-1 with TRBJ1-2; D uncertain. Germline values: CDR1 SQVTM, CDR2 ANQGSEA. The CDR3 contains 14 residues. V lost 6 bases, J lost 6 bases, and 20 bases lay in between. CDR3: CSVGPGSKSNGYTF. The CDR3 bases are TGCAGCGTGGGCCCCGGGTCTAAGTCCAATGGCTACACCTTC.

This clonotype was seen repeatedly, ten times or more. This sequence joins TRBV27 and TRBJ1-1; D is perhaps TRBD1 (6 bases). This CDR3 has 14 amino acids. Trimming pared 6 bases from V and 4 bases from J, leaving 15 bases between. Germline lookup yields CDR1 MNHEY and CDR2 SMNVEV (reference sequence). CDR3 loop: CASSSQGGSTEAFF. Here the CDR3 DNA reads TGTGCCAGCAGCTCACAGGGCGGGAGCACTGAAGCTTTCTTT.

The chain's CDR3 is CAWSPARSYNEQFF. The CDR3, as DNA: TGTGCCTGGAGTCCAGCGAGGTCCTACAATGAGCAGTTCTTC. V gene TRBV30 combines with J gene TRBJ2-1; D uncertain. In germline, CDR1 is GTSNPN, CDR2 SVGIG (reference sequence). The CDR3 runs to 14 residues. Between the trimmed V and J ends, which lost 2 bases and 1 base, there was a span of 9 bases.